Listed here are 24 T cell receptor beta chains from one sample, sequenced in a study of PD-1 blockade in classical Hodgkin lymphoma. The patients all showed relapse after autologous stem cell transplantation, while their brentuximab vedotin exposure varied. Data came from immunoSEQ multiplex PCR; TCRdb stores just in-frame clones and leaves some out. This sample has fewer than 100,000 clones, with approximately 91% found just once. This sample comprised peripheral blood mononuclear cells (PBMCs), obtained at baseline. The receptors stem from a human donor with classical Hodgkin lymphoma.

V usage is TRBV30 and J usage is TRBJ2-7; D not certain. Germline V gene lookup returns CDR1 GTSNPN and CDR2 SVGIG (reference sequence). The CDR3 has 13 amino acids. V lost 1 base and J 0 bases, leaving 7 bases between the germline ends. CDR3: CAWSEYSSYEQYF. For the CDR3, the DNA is TGTGCCTGGAGTGAATACAGCTCCTACGAGCAGTACTTC.

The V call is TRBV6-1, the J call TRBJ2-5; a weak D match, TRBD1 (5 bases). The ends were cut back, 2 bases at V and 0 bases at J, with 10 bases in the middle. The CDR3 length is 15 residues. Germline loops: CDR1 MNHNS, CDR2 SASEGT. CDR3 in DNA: TGTGCCAGCAGTGAACTGGACAAGGACCAAGAGACCCAGTACTTC. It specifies CASSELDKDQETQYF.

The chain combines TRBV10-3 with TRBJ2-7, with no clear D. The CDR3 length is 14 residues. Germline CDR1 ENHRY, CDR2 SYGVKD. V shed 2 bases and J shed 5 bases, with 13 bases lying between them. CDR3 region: CAISERTLWNEQYF. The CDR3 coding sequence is TGTGCCATCAGTGAGCGCACCCTCTGGAACGAGCAGTACTTC.

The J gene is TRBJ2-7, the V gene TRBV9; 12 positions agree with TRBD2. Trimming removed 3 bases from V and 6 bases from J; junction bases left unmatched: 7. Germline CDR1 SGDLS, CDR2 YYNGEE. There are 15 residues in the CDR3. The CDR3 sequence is CASSATTSGRGEQYF. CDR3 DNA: TGTGCCAGCAGCGCGACGACTAGCGGGAGAGGCGAGCAGTACTTC.

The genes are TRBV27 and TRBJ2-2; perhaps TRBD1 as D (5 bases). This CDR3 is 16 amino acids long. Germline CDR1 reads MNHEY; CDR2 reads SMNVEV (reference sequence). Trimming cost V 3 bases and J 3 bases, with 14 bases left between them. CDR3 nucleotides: TGTGCCAGCAGTTTTTTTCGGTGGGGCTACACCGGGGAGCTGTTTTTT. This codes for CASSFFRWGYTGELFF.

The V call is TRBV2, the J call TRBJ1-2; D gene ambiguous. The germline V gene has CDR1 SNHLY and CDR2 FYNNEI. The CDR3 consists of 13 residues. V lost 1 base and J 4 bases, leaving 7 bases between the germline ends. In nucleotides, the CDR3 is TGTGCCAGCAGTGAAGTTAACGGCTATGGCTACACCTTC. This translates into CASSEVNGYGYTF.

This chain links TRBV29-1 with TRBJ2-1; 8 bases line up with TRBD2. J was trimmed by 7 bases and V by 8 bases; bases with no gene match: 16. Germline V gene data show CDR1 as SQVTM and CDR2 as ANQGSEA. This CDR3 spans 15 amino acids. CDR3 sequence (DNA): TGCAGCTCTGCAACTTCGGGATTAGCGGGAAATGAGCAGTTCTTC. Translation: CSSATSGLAGNEQFF.

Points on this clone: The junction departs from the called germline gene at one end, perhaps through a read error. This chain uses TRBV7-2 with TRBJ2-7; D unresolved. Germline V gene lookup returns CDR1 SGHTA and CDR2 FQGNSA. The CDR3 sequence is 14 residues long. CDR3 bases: TGTGCCAGCAGTTTAGGTCACAGCTCCTACGAGCAGTACTTC. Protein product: CASSLGHSSYEQYF. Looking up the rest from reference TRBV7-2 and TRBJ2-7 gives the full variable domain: GAGVSQSPSNKVTEKGKDVELRCDPISGHTALYWYRQSLGQGLEFLIYFQGNSAPDKSGLPSDRFSAERTGGSVSTLTIQRTQQEDSAVYLCASSLGHSSYEQYFGPGTRLTVT.

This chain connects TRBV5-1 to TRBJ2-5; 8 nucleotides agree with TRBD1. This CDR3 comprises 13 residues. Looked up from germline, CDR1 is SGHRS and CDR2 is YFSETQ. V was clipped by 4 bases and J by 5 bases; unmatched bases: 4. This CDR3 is CASSGRQGETQYF. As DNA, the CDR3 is TGCGCCAGCAGCGGGAGACAGGGGGAGACCCAGTACTTC.

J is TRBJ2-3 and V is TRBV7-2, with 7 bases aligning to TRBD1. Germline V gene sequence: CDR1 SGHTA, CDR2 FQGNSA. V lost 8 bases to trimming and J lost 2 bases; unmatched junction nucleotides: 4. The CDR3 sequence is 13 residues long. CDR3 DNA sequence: TGTGCCAGCCGAGGGACAGACACAGATACGCAGTATTTT. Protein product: CASRGTDTDTQYF.

CDR3 sequence: CASGLDSLGGAFF. The CDR3 DNA is TGTGCTAGTGGTTTGGACAGTCTAGGGGGAGCTTTCTTT. The rearrangement uses TRBV12-5 and TRBJ1-1, with D tentatively TRBD1 (6 bases). Deletions cut 1 base from V and 10 bases from J, with 13 bases between. CDR1 is LGHNT and CDR2 is FRNRAP in the germline V gene. This CDR3 contains 13 residues. The entire variable domain, with the rest obtained from reference TRBV12-5 and TRBJ1-1, is as follows: DARVTQTPRHKVTEMGQEVTMRCQPILGHNTVFWYRQTMMQGLELLAYFRNRAPLDDSGMPKDRFSAEMPDATLATLKIQPSEPRDSAVYFCASGLDSLGGAFFGQGTRLTVV.

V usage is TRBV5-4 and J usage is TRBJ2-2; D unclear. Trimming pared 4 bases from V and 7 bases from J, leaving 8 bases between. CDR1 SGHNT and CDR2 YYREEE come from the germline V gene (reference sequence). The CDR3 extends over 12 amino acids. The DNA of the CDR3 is TGTGCCAGCAGCCCCGCGAACGGGGAGCTGTTTTTT. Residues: CASSPANGELFF.

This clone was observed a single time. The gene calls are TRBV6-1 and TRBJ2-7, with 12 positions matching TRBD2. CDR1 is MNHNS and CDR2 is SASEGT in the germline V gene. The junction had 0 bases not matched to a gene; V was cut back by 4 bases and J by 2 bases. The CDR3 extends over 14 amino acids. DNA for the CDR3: TGTGCCAGCAGTGGACTAGCGGGAGCCTACGAGCAGTACTTC. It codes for CASSGLAGAYEQYF.

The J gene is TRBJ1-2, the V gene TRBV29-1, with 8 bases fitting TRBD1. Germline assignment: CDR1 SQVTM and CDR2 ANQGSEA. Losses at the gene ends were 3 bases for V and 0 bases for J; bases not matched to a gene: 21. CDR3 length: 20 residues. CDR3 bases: TGCAGCGTTGATCTCATCGATCCCTGGACAGGGACAATAGCTAACTATGGCTACACCTTC. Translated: CSVDLIDPWTGTIANYGYTF.

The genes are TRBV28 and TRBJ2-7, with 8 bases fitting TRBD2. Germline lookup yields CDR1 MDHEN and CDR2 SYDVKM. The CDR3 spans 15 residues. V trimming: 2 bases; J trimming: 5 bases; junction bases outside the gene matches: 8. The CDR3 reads CASSLLAGIYDEQYF. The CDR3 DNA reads TGTGCCAGCAGTTTACTAGCGGGCATCTACGACGAGCAGTACTTC.

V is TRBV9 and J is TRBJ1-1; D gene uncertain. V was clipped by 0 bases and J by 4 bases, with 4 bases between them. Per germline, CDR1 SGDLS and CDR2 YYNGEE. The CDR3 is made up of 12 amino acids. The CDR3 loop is CASSVVGTEAFF. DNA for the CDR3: TGTGCCAGCAGCGTAGTGGGCACTGAAGCTTTCTTT.

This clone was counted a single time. In DNA form, the CDR3 reads TGTGCCAGCAGCTCCGGTGAAGGGAGTACCTACGAGCAGTACTTC. Encoded protein: CASSSGEGSTYEQYF. This chain connects TRBV7-8 to TRBJ2-7, with D perhaps TRBD2 (5 bases). The CDR3 is 15 amino acids. CDR1 and CDR2 from the germline V gene are SGHVS and FQNEAQ. V was trimmed by 4 bases and J by 2 bases, leaving 15 bases between them.

The CDR3 protein is CASSSSPVFNEQFF. In nucleotides, the CDR3 is TGTGCCAGCAGCTCTAGTCCCGTTTTCAATGAGCAGTTCTTC. The genes are TRBV7-9 and TRBJ2-1, with D hard to call. Trimming removed 4 bases at V and 6 bases at J, with 13 bases between. There are 14 residues in the CDR3. The germline V gene has CDR1 SEHNR and CDR2 FQNEAQ (reference sequence).

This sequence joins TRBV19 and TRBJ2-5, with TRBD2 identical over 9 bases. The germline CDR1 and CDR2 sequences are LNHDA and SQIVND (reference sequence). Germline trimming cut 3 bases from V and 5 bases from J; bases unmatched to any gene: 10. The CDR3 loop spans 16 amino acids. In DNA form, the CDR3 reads TGTGCCAGTAGTATGCCTAGCGGGGCCGGCGGTGAGACCCAGTACTTC. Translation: CASSMPSGAGGETQYF.

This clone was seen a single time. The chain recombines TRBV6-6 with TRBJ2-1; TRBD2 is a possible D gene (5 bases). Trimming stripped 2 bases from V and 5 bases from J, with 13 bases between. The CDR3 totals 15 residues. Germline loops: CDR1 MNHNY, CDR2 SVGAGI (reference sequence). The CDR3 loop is CASSYTLAGDNEQFF. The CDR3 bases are TGTGCCAGCAGTTACACGCTAGCCGGAGACAATGAGCAGTTCTTC.

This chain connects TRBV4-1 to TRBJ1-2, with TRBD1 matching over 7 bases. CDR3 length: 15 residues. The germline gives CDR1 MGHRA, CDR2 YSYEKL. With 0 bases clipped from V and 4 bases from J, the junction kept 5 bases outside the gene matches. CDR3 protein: CASSQDYDRVYGYTF. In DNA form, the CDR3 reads TGCGCCAGCAGCCAAGATTACGACAGGGTCTATGGCTACACCTTC.

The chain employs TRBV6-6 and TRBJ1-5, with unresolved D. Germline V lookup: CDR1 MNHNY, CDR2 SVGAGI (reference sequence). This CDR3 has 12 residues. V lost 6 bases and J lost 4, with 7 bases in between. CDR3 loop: CASSHINQPQHF. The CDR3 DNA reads TGTGCCAGCAGCCACATTAATCAGCCCCAGCATTTT.

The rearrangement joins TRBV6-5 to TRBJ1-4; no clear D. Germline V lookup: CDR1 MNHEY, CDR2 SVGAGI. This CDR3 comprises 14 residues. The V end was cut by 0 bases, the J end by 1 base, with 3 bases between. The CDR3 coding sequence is TGTGCCAGCAGTTACTCTGGAACTAATGAAAAACTGTTTTTT. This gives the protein CASSYSGTNEKLFF.

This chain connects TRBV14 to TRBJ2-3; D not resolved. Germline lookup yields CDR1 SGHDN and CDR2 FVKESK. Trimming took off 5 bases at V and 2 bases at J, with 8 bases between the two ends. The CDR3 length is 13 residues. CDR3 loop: CASSNWATDTQYF. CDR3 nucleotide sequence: TGTGCCAGCAGCAATTGGGCCACAGATACGCAGTATTTT.